The 8 T cell receptor beta chains given below trace back to one sample, sequenced in a study of T cells in tumors after PD-1 blockade. Time point noted: first of two pre-therapy site-matched biopsies 2 to 3 months apart. Sequencing was performed with immunoSEQ multiplex PCR; in TCRdb, only in-frame clones are kept and a portion is missing. The sample lists 4,000 to 5,000 clones, roughly 73% occurring once. This specimen was tumor tissue, taken before anti-PD-1 treatment. These receptors were obtained from a human donor with basal cell carcinoma.

J is TRBJ2-3 and V is TRBV3-1 (or the pseudogene TRBV3-2); 15 bases line up with TRBD2. Germline CDR1 reads LGHDT; CDR2 reads YNNKEL (reference sequence). V gave up 4 bases and J gave up 0 bases; unmatched junction bases: 8. The CDR3 length is 19 residues. The CDR3 nucleotides read TGTGCCAGCAGCCGGGGACTAGCGGGGGGCCTATCTAGCACAGATACGCAGTATTTT. Translating it yields CASSRGLAGGLSSTDTQYF.

The rearrangement uses TRBV7-2 and TRBJ1-1; 8 positions match TRBD1. The V gene's germline CDR1 is SGHTA and CDR2 FQGNSA. CDR3 size: 18 residues. V dropped 4 bases and J dropped 2; count of bases not matched to a gene: 15. This CDR3 is CASSWMLSDRVANTEAFF. CDR3 sequence (DNA): TGTGCCAGCAGCTGGATGTTATCGGACAGGGTAGCTAACACTGAAGCTTTCTTT.

The V and J genes are TRBV28 and TRBJ2-7, with 8 bases identical to TRBD2. The CDR3 sequence is 15 residues long. The V and J ends lost 4 bases and 7 bases, in that order; junction bases with no gene match: 12. Germline loops: CDR1 MDHEN, CDR2 SYDVKM. CDR3 in DNA: TGTGCCAGCAGTTACGAAACGGGGGGGCCTAGGGAGCAGTACTTC. The encoded protein is CASSYETGGPREQYF.

The genes are TRBV20-1 and TRBJ2-7, with D hard to call. Trimming stripped 6 bases from V and 3 bases from J, with 9 bases between. Per the germline V gene, CDR1 is DFQATT and CDR2 is SNEGSKA (reference sequence). This CDR3 is 11 amino acids long. DNA for the CDR3: TGCAGTGCCCCGGACGGCTACGAGCAGTACTTC. Its protein is CSAPDGYEQYF.

The chain has TRBV6-1 and TRBJ2-2, with D possibly matching TRBD2 (6 bases). CDR1 is MNHNS, CDR2 SASEGT, per germline. With 4 bases removed from V and 6 bases from J, the gap between germline ends came to 21 bases. The CDR3 is made up of 17 amino acids. The chain's CDR3 is CASSVGGQGGVAGELFF. The CDR3 region has the DNA TGTGCCAGCAGTGTCGGAGGCCAGGGCGGGGTAGCCGGGGAGCTGTTTTTT.

The V gene is TRBV5-6, the J gene TRBJ2-5; a possible D gene is TRBD2 (6 bases). The CDR3 totals 15 residues. Trimming removed 0 bases at V and 1 base at J, with 10 bases between. The V gene's germline CDR1 is SGHDT and CDR2 YYEEEE. This CDR3 is CASSLAGGIQETQYF. The CDR3 DNA is TGTGCCAGCAGCTTGGCCGGCGGGATCCAAGAGACCCAGTACTTC.

This chain joins TRBV30 and TRBJ2-1, with D perhaps TRBD2 (7 bases). In germline, CDR1 is GTSNPN, CDR2 SVGIG (reference sequence). The CDR3 has 14 residues. Trimming cost V 3 bases and J 7 bases, with 16 bases left between them. This CDR3 is CAWRVSGGGNEQFF. The CDR3 nucleotides are TGTGCCTGGAGGGTATCGGGGGGCGGGAATGAGCAGTTCTTC.

This sequence joins TRBV19 and TRBJ1-3; D unresolved. CDR1 and CDR2 (germline): LNHDA, SQIVND (reference sequence). The CDR3 length is 13 residues. Trimming pared 7 bases from V and 4 bases from J, leaving 11 bases between. CDR3 nucleotides: TGTGCCAGTATCCGGCGGCCGGGAAACACCATATATTTT. Amino acids: CASIRRPGNTIYF. Full variable domain (rest looked up from reference TRBV19 and TRBJ1-3): DGGITQSPKYLFRKEGQNVTLSCEQNLNHDAMYWYRQDPGQGLRLIYYSQIVNDFQKGDIAEGYSVSREKKESFPLTVTSAQKNPTAFYLCASIRRPGNTIYFGEGSWLTVV.